These T cell receptor beta chains were read from a single sample in a study of T cell responses to AZD1222 COVID-19 vaccine. Data came from immunoSEQ multiplex PCR; TCRdb stores just in-frame clones and leaves some out. Found here are 100,000 or so clones, roughly nine tenths of them singletons; the top ten hold 4.5%. The sample in question was peripheral blood, obtained on day 0 of AZD1222 vaccination. The receptors were gathered from an adult in good health. CDR3s include the opening cysteine and the closing phenylalanine or tryptophan. The D gene is left open where the match is weak. Expanded clones get a size class; other rows say once, few or many, or leave the size out.

>TRBV19|.|TRBD1|TRBJ2-7
TGTGCCAGTAGTCCGGGACAGACCTACGAGCAGTACTTC
CASSPGQTYEQYF
>TRBV10-2|.|.|TRBJ1-5
TGCGCCAGCAGTGATGTCCGGGGGAGCAATCAGCCCCAGCATTTT
CASSDVRGSNQPQHF
>TRBV11-3|.|.|TRBJ2-1
TGTGCCAGCAGCTCCCAGGACTTGTCCTACAATGAGCAGTTCTTC
CASSSQDLSYNEQFF
>TRBV28|few|.|TRBJ2-7
TGTGCCAGCAGTTGGGCAGGGGAGCAGTACTTC
CASSWAGEQYF
>TRBV9|.|TRBD2|TRBJ2-2
TGTGCCAGCAGCGGACTTAGCGGGGGAAACACCGGGGAGCTGTTTTTT
CASSGLSGGNTGELFF
>TRBV7-3|.|TRBD1|TRBJ1-6
TGTGCCAGCAGCTTATTCCAGGGGGCGGATTCACCCCTCCACTTT
CASSLFQGADSPLHF
>TRBV7-6|.|.|TRBJ2-7
TGTGCCAGCAGCTTAAAACAGGGACCCGGGGTCCCCTACGAGCAGTACTTC
CASSLKQGPGVPYEQYF
>TRBV5-1|.|TRBD2|TRBJ2-7
TGCGCCAGCAGCTTCCCCGCGGGGGGTGAGCAGTACTTC
CASSFPAGGEQYF
>TRBV28|.|TRBD1|TRBJ1-1
TGTGCCAGCTTGAACAGGGGGGTGAACACTGAAGCTTTCTTT
CASLNRGVNTEAFF
>TRBV27|.|TRBD2|TRBJ2-3
TGTGCCAGCAGTTTAGGACTAGCGGGAGATACGCAGTATTTT
CASSLGLAGDTQYF
>TRBV5-1|.|.|TRBJ1-4
TGCGCCAGCAGGACGGGGGAAAAACTGTTTTTT
CASRTGEKLFF
>TRBV29-1|few|.|TRBJ1-2
TGCAGCGCCCTGAAGGGGGGGCTCCTCTATGGCTACACCTTC
CSALKGGLLYGYTF
>TRBV5-1|.|.|TRBJ1-6
TGCGCCAGCAGCTTGGCCTTGCAGGGCCTCGGGATGAATTCACCCCTCCACTTT
CASSLALQGLGMNSPLHF
>TRBV25-1|.|.|TRBJ2-3
TGTGCCAGCAGTTCCGGGGCAGCAGATACGCAGTATTTT
CASSSGAADTQYF
>TRBV5-1|.|.|TRBJ2-1
TGCGCCAGCAGCTTGGGAGCGGATATCTACAATGAGCAGTTCTTC
CASSLGADIYNEQFF
>TRBV10-3|.|.|TRBJ1-3
TGTGCCATCAGTGTCGGGCCTCAGAGCTCTGGAAACACCATATATTTT
CAISVGPQSSGNTIYF
>TRBV9|.|TRBD1|TRBJ1-2
TGTGCCAGCAGCGACTTGGACAGGGGGGGTGGCTACACCTTC
CASSDLDRGGGYTF
>TRBV4-3|.|.|TRBJ1-4
TGCGCCAGCAGCCAAGCCGGGACGGTGATCGAAAAACTGTTTTTT
CASSQAGTVIEKLFF
>TRBV9|.|TRBD2|TRBJ2-1
TGTGCCAGCAGCGTTCTCGCTAGCGGGAATGAGCAGTTCTTC
CASSVLASGNEQFF
>TRBV4-1|.|.|TRBJ1-4
TGCGCCAGCAGCCAGGGGCGGGCCAGGGCTAATGAAAAACTGTTTTTT
CASSQGRARANEKLFF
>TRBV6-2/TRBV6-3|.|.|TRBJ1-1
TGTGCCAGCAGTGACCGACCGTTTAACACTGAAGCTTTCTTT
CASSDRPFNTEAFF
>TRBV9|.|TRBD1|TRBJ2-1
TGTGCCAGCAGCGTAGGACAGGGGAATGAGCAGTTCTTC
CASSVGQGNEQFF
>TRBV27|.|TRBD2|TRBJ2-3
TGTGCCAGCAAACCCCCGGGACTAGCGGATAGCACAGATACGCAGTATTTT
CASKPPGLADSTDTQYF
>TRBV5-6|.|.|TRBJ1-2
TGTGCCAGCAGCTTAGGGGGGGCTGGTGGCTACACCTTC
CASSLGGAGGYTF
>TRBV13|.|TRBD1|TRBJ1-1
TGTGCCAGCAGCTTCAACAGGGGTATGAACACTGAAGCTTTCTTT
CASSFNRGMNTEAFF
>TRBV12-3/TRBV12-4|.|.|TRBJ1-1
TGTGCCAGCGCAGGTAAGATGAACACTGAAGCTTTCTTT
CASAGKMNTEAFF
>TRBV5-4|.|TRBD1|TRBJ2-2
TGTGCCAGCAGCTTCGACAGGGCCAAGGAGCTGTTTTTT
CASSFDRAKELFF
>TRBV2|.|TRBD2|TRBJ2-1
TGTGCCAGTGGGGCCCAGCGGGGGAATGAGCAGTTCTTC
CASGAQRGNEQFF
>TRBV28|.|.|TRBJ2-7
TGTGCCAGCAGTTTAACCTACGAGCAGTACTTC
CASSLTYEQYF
>TRBV2|.|TRBD1|TRBJ2-2
TGTGCCAGCAGTTTGGACAGGACCGGGGAGCTGTTTTTT
CASSLDRTGELFF
>TRBV30|.|TRBD1|TRBJ1-6
TGTGCCTGGAGATGGGACAGGGGTAACTCACCCCTCCACTTT
CAWRWDRGNSPLHF
>TRBV18|.|TRBD1|TRBJ1-1
TGTGCCAGCTCAACCGGGACAGGCGGCGGCACTGAAGCTTTCTTT
CASSTGTGGGTEAFF
>TRBV4-1|.|TRBD1|TRBJ1-2
TGCGCCAGCAGTAACAGGGGATCTAACTATGGCTACACCTTC
CASSNRGSNYGYTF
>TRBV5-1|.|TRBD2|TRBJ2-1
TGCGCCAGCAGCTCGACTAGCGGGGGGGCTCTGTCCTACAATGAGCAGTTCTTC
CASSSTSGGALSYNEQFF
>TRBV19|once|.|TRBJ1-1
TGTGCCAGTAGTATAGCCGGGGGTGAAGCTTTCTTT
CASSIAGGEAFF
>TRBV7-9|.|.|TRBJ1-1
TGTGCCAGCAGCCTCGCTGGTGAAGCTTTCTTT
CASSLAGEAFF
>TRBV28|once|.|TRBJ1-1
TGTGCCAGCAGTTTAGGGACCGCGGAAGCTTTCTTT
CASSLGTAEAFF
>TRBV6-5|.|.|TRBJ1-1
TGTGCCAGCAGTTACGGAAAGGGTTACACTGAAGCTTTCTTT
CASSYGKGYTEAFF
>TRBV4-1|.|.|TRBJ2-3
TGCGCCAGCAGCCAAGCTCTGGGGGTTACGCAGTATTTT
CASSQALGVTQYF
>TRBV6-5|.|TRBD1|TRBJ1-2
TGTGCCAGCAGTTACCGGGAGACAGGGCTGCGGGGCTACACCTTC
CASSYRETGLRGYTF
>TRBV19|.|TRBD1|TRBJ1-2
TGTGCCACCAGGACAGGGGGGGACTATGGCTACACCTTC
CATRTGGDYGYTF
>TRBV6-2/TRBV6-3|.|TRBD2|TRBJ2-7
TGTGCCAGCAGTTGGACTAGCGGGGAAAACGAGCAGTACTTC
CASSWTSGENEQYF